The source of this TCR beta chain is a study of tissue T cells after allogeneic stem cell transplantation. Study summary: Where cell numbers permitted, CD3+ T cells were sorted from preserved blood and marrow. Study outcomes and limitations: Anatomically similar tissues had similar TCR repertoires within each patient. Sampling depth was limited, and the cohort was small and clinically varied.

Looked up from germline, CDR1 is SGHNT and CDR2 is YYREEE (reference sequence). The CDR3 has 14 residues. The V gene lost 3 bases and the J gene lost 2 bases, with 8 bases spanning the gap. In the case of this clone: Its antigen remains unknown.

Measured with immunoSEQ multiplex PCR; TCRdb has only the in-frame clones, and not every one. This sample has approximately 45,000 clones, with around 90% found just once. The clonotype was recovered from a woman aged 40 to 75 who later had graft-versus-host disease after an allogeneic stem cell transplant. The chain has TRBV5-4 and TRBJ1-4; perhaps TRBD1 as D (5 bases). The source material was blood, sampled before transplantation. CDR3 in DNA: TGTGCCAGCAGCTCCGGGACTACTAATGAAAAACTGTTTTTT. Encoded protein: CASSSGTTNEKLFF.